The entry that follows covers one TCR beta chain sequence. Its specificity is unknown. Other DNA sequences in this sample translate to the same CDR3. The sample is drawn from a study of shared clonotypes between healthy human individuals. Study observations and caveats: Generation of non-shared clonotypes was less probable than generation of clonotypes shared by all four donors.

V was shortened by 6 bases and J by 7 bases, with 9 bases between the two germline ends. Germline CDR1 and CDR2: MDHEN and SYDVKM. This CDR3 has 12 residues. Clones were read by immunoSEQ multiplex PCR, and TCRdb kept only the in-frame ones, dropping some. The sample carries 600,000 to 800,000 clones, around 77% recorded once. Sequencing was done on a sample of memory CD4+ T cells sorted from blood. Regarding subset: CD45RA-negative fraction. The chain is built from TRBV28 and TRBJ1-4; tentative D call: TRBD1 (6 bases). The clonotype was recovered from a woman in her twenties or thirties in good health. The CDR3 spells CASSRGGEKLFF. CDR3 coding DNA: TGTGCCAGCAGCAGGGGAGGTGAAAAACTGTTTTTT.